The present T cell receptor (beta chain) was sequenced within a study of human T cells and chemical hapten exposure. Trimming pared 5 bases from V and 7 bases from J, leaving 15 bases between. The length of the CDR3 is 14 residues. A single record per CDR3 protein comes from TCRdb applying MiXCR to the RACE reads. The table includes 45,000 to 65,000 distinct CDR3 sequences, roughly a tenth detected once. The time point was: pre-sensitization, week 0. The treatment: therapeutic diphenylcyclopropenone sensitization with weekly scalp DPC. The input for sequencing was whole blood, taken in connection with sensitization to the hapten diphenylcyclopropenone (DPC). The chain links TRBV12-3 or TRBV12-4 to TRBJ2-1; perhaps D is TRBD1 or TRBD2 (5 bases each). This TCR was sampled from a man aged 35-49 years with alopecia areata. Some clones in this sample may be carry-over from other donors' samples. The CDR3 bases are TGTGCCAGCAGTACAGAGGGGAAAGGGAATGAGCAGTTCTTC. The encoded protein is CASSTEGKGNEQFF.